Described below is a single T cell receptor (beta chain) sequence and its context. The germline V and J ends were trimmed by 4 bases and 1 base, with 10 bases remaining between them. CDR1 and CDR2 from the germline V gene are SSHAT and FNYEAQ (reference sequence). CDR3 length: 14 residues. TCRdb re-derived calls from the RT-PCR reads in MiXCR, one entry per CDR3 protein. The sample comprises about 680,000 distinct CDR3 sequences, approximately 14% of which are singletons, and 3.6% rests with the top ten. The sequencing sample was made of memory CD4+ T cells from blood. The sequence came from a female donor in good health, serving as a healthy control. This chain joins TRBV7-7 and TRBJ2-5, with unresolved D. CDR3 in DNA: TGTGCCAGCAGCTGGGGTGGCAGCCAAGAGACCCAGTACTTC. Translation gives CASSWGGSQETQYF. The variable domain in full, completed from reference TRBV7-7 and TRBJ2-5, reads GAGVSQSPRYKVTKRGQDVTLRCDPISSHATLYWYQQALGQGPEFLTYFNYEAQPDKSGLPSDRFSAERPEGSISTLTIQRTEQRDSAMYRCASSWGGSQETQYFGPGTRLLVL.